The 17 T cell receptor beta chains reported below all come from one sample, sequenced in a study of Graves' ophthalmopathy and Graves' hyperthyroidism. RNA transcripts were the template, and TCR beta CDR3 regions were amplified from them. HTBI primers served in a first-round RT-PCR, which a second-round multiplex PCR followed. TCRdb re-analysed the multiplex PCR reads in MiXCR, keeping a single row per CDR3 protein. The table shows approximately 480,000 distinct CDR3 sequences, with around an eighth occurring only once. What was sequenced was blood. The receptors were sampled from a woman aged 25-40 years with Graves' ophthalmopathy.

This clonotype appeared many times. This chain connects TRBV6-2 or TRBV6-3 to TRBJ1-2; possibly TRBD1 for D (5 bases). V was pared by 0 bases and J by 4 bases, with 6 bases between. Germline values: CDR1 MNHEY, CDR2 SVGEGT. The length of the CDR3 is 13 residues. The CDR3 sequence is CASSYSQGYGYTF. The CDR3 region has the DNA TGTGCCAGCAGTTACTCCCAGGGCTATGGCTACACCTTC.

This clonotype was seen more than once but under ten times. A single base separates this from a much larger clone, so it may be a read error. This chain uses TRBV7-9 with TRBJ1-1; D is ambiguous. This CDR3 is 14 amino acids long. The germline V gene has CDR1 SEHNR and CDR2 FQNEAQ (reference sequence). Trimming removed 5 bases at V and 8 bases at J, with 18 bases between. The chain's CDR3 is CASSSPRRKPEAFF. The CDR3 DNA follows: TGTGCCAGCAGCAGCCCTAGGCGGAAACCAGAAGCTTTCTTT.

The rearrangement links TRBV6-2 or TRBV6-3 to TRBJ2-7; 8 bases are a match to TRBD1. Per germline, CDR1 MNHEY and CDR2 SVGEGT. The CDR3 length is 15 residues. The J segment lost 6 bases and the V segment lost 8 bases, leaving 15 bases of the junction unmatched. The chain's CDR3 is CASSLARQGAREQYF. CDR3 nucleotide sequence: TGTGCCAGCTCCCTGGCCAGGCAGGGGGCCCGCGAGCAGTACTTC.

V gene TRBV12-5 combines with J gene TRBJ2-2, with unresolved D. Germline CDR1 LGHNT, CDR2 FRNRAP. Trimming took off 7 bases at V and 5 bases at J, with 5 bases between the two ends. The CDR3 sequence is 11 residues long. The CDR3 DNA follows: TGTGCTAGTGCTATGACCGGGGAGCTGTTTTTT. It translates to CASAMTGELFF.

The CDR3 reads CASSETGSRTEAFF. CDR3 in DNA: TGTGCCAGCAGTGAGACAGGGTCGAGGACTGAAGCTTTCTTT. The chain links TRBV12-3 or TRBV12-4 to TRBJ1-1; 7 bases are shared with TRBD1. J gave up 5 bases and V 5 bases, and 8 bases lay outside the gene matches. The length of the CDR3 is 14 residues.

This chain connects TRBV12-3 or TRBV12-4 to TRBJ1-2; D remains unclear. V was trimmed by 6 bases and J by 8 bases, leaving 10 bases between them. The CDR3 runs to 11 residues. The DNA of the CDR3 is TGTGCCAGCAGGACCCTCAACGGCTACACCTTC. Amino acid sequence: CASRTLNGYTF.

V is TRBV12-3 or TRBV12-4 and J is TRBJ2-7, with 13 nucleotides matching TRBD2. V gave up 4 bases and J gave up 4 bases; unmatched junction bases: 7. The CDR3 length is 16 residues. Here the CDR3 reads CASSYRRLAGGYEQYF. The CDR3 nucleotides are TGTGCCAGCAGTTACCGCAGACTAGCGGGAGGTTACGAGCAGTACTTC.

This clonotype was seen ten or more times. V and J are TRBV12-3 or TRBV12-4 and TRBJ1-5, with 7 positions matching TRBD1. There are 15 residues in the CDR3. The V gene end was trimmed by 3 bases and the J gene end by 1 base; junction bases not matched to a gene: 3. The CDR3 nucleotides read TGTGCCAGCAGTTTCCAGGGGGGCAGCAATCAGCCCCAGCATTTT. Encoded protein: CASSFQGGSNQPQHF.

Ten or more counts support this clonotype. The J gene is TRBJ1-3, the V gene TRBV4-1; D is unclear. The V end was cut by 3 bases, the J end by 0 bases, with 12 bases between. Germline lookup yields CDR1 MGHRA and CDR2 YSYEKL. The CDR3 is made up of 16 amino acids. Here the CDR3 DNA reads TGCGCCAGCAGCCAGATGAGCACAAGCTCTGGAAACACCATATATTTT. As protein: CASSQMSTSSGNTIYF.

Ten or more counts support this clonotype. This chain connects TRBV25-1 to TRBJ1-1, with TRBD1 matching 8 bases. V gave up 7 bases and J gave up 2 bases; unmatched junction bases: 6. Looked up from germline, CDR1 is MGHDK and CDR2 is SYGVNS. The CDR3 spans 14 residues. The CDR3 coding sequence is TGTGCCAGCATCCGGACAGGGCCTAACACTGAAGCTTTCTTT. This encodes CASIRTGPNTEAFF.

The chain employs TRBV24-1 and TRBJ2-3; weak D call: TRBD1 (7 bases). The CDR3 contains 15 residues. Germline V gene data show CDR1 as KGHDR and CDR2 as SFDVKD. The V end was cut by 9 bases, the J end by 2 bases, with 17 bases between. The CDR3 nucleotides are TGTGCCACCGGGGAGGAGGGGGCGGCCACAGATACGCAGTATTTT. This encodes CATGEEGAATDTQYF.

The V call is TRBV7-6, the J call TRBJ2-5, with 8 bases matching TRBD1. With V trimmed by 5 bases and J by 5 bases, 10 bases remained unmatched. CDR3 length: 15 amino acids. Germline V gene sequence: CDR1 SGHVS, CDR2 FNYEAQ. DNA of the CDR3: TGTGCCAGCAGCCATCCGGACAGGGAATTCGAGACCCAGTACTTC. This gives the protein CASSHPDREFETQYF.

This clonotype was picked up many times. The chain has TRBV28 and TRBJ2-5; a weak D match, TRBD1 (6 bases). Between the trimmed V and J ends, which lost 6 bases and 1 base, there was a span of 15 bases. The CDR3 is made up of 15 amino acids. In germline, CDR1 is MDHEN, CDR2 SYDVKM. In DNA form, the CDR3 reads TGTGCCAGCAGCAGTGTAGGACAGAGCCAAGAGACCCAGTACTTC. This codes for CASSSVGQSQETQYF.

This clonotype has a handful of counts. V and J are TRBV30 and TRBJ1-2, with 8 nucleotides matching TRBD1. The CDR3 loop spans 14 amino acids. Germline V gene data show CDR1 as GTSNPN and CDR2 as SVGIG (reference sequence). V lost 1 base and J lost 6; bases outside the gene matches: 7. CDR3 sequence reads: CAWSEGTGGNGYTF. As DNA, the CDR3 is TGTGCCTGGAGTGAAGGGACAGGCGGTAATGGCTACACCTTC.

This clonotype was counted ten times or more. DNA of the CDR3: TGTGCCAGCAGTTACCAGTCTTCTGGGGCCGCGAGCCAGTACTTC. Translating it yields CASSYQSSGAASQYF. The rearrangement links TRBV6-5 to TRBJ2-5; maybe TRBD1 (5 bases). Trimming pared 2 bases from V and 10 bases from J, leaving 20 bases between. Germline CDR1 and CDR2: MNHEY and SVGAGI. CDR3 size: 15 residues.

This clonotype was observed a few times. The chain employs TRBV5-1 and TRBJ2-7; D is ambiguous. With 4 bases removed from V and 2 bases from J, the gap between germline ends came to 13 bases. CDR1 SGHRS and CDR2 YFSETQ come from the germline V gene. This CDR3 comprises 14 residues. This CDR3 is CASSPRYGPYEQYF. The CDR3 nucleotides read TGCGCCAGCAGCCCTCGGTACGGACCCTACGAGCAGTACTTC.

This clonotype showed up just a few times. The chain couples TRBV6-2 or TRBV6-3 to TRBJ2-2; D is perhaps TRBD2 (5 bases). This CDR3 is 17 amino acids long. Germline V CDR1 and CDR2: MNHEY, SVGEGT. V lost 6 bases and J lost 0, with 17 bases in between. CDR3 residues: CASSPGMPGTNTGELFF. The CDR3 DNA reads as TGTGCCAGCAGCCCCGGGATGCCGGGGACGAACACCGGGGAGCTGTTTTTT.